One and the same sample provided the 19 T cell receptor beta chains below, sequenced in a study of beta chain features in type 1 diabetes. Study-wide findings and caveats: TCRB CDR3s were moderately but significantly shorter in Type 1 diabetes patients in all four CD4+ subsets.

Reverse transcription of all isolated RNA meant that expressed TCRB transcripts were sequenced. Assay used: immunoSEQ multiplex PCR; TCRdb lists only in-frame clones, some missing. This sample has over 40,000 clones, with around 70% found just once. The antigens of these receptors remain unknown. The sample comprised Tregs from blood. The receptors derive from a woman aged 18-29 years with type 1 diabetes.

A few counts support this clone. This chain links TRBV6-5 with TRBJ1-1; a weak D match, TRBD1 (6 bases). Trimming stripped 8 bases from V and 0 bases from J, with 13 bases between. The germline V gene encodes CDR1 MNHEY and CDR2 SVGAGI. The CDR3 consists of 14 residues. The CDR3 reads CASRYGQLNTEAFF. CDR3 bases: TGTGCCAGCCGCTACGGACAGCTGAACACTGAAGCTTTCTTT.

The CDR3 reads CASSPARDGELFF. The CDR3 nucleotides are TGTGCCAGCTCCCCTGCGCGGGACGGGGAGCTGTTTTTT. The chain carries TRBV18 and TRBJ2-2; possibly TRBD2 for D (6 bases). Looked up from germline, CDR1 is KGHSH and CDR2 is LQKENI. CDR3 length: 13 residues. Deletions cut 6 bases from V and 7 bases from J, with 12 bases between.

J is TRBJ2-2 and V is TRBV5-6; D unresolved. CDR1 SGHDT and CDR2 YYEEEE come from the germline V gene. The CDR3 is 15 residues long. V was cut by 2 bases and J by 5 bases, with 13 bases left in between. CDR3 region: CASSLYSSRTGELFF. CDR3 in DNA: TGTGCCAGCAGCTTATACTCTTCACGGACCGGGGAGCTGTTTTTT.

The gene calls are TRBV27 and TRBJ1-2; D may be TRBD1 (5 bases). CDR1 is MNHEY and CDR2 is SMNVEV in the germline V gene (reference sequence). V shed 0 bases and J shed 8 bases, with 13 bases lying between them. This CDR3 has 14 amino acids. CDR3: CASSLSWQGGGYTF. The CDR3 DNA reads as TGTGCCAGCAGTTTATCGTGGCAGGGAGGCGGCTACACCTTC.

The chain combines TRBV19 with TRBJ2-1, with D tentatively TRBD2 (5 bases). The germline V gene encodes CDR1 LNHDA and CDR2 SQIVND (reference sequence). The V and J ends lost 4 bases and 7 bases respectively, with 8 bases between them. The CDR3 is made up of 12 amino acids. The CDR3 spells CASSTTRNEQFF. The CDR3 coding sequence is TGTGCCAGTAGTACAACTAGAAATGAGCAGTTCTTC.

The genes are TRBV7-3 and TRBJ1-6; weak D call: TRBD1 (5 bases). V shed 1 base and J shed 9 bases, with 13 bases lying between them. Per germline, CDR1 SGHTA and CDR2 FQGTGA. The CDR3 is 15 amino acids. The DNA of the CDR3 is TGTGCCAGCAGCTTAAGGTGGGGGGACGGTTCACCCCTCCACTTT. This sequence encodes CASSLRWGDGSPLHF.

The J gene is TRBJ2-3, the V gene TRBV7-9; 15 nucleotides line up with TRBD2. Germline trimming cut 3 bases from V and 5 bases from J; bases unmatched to any gene: 12. Germline CDR1 SEHNR, CDR2 FQNEAQ (reference sequence). The CDR3 contains 19 residues. CDR3: CASSFLGLAGGGGRDTQYF. Here the CDR3 DNA reads TGTGCCAGCAGCTTCCTGGGACTAGCGGGAGGAGGAGGGCGAGATACGCAGTATTTT.

This sequence joins TRBV4-3 and TRBJ2-4, with TRBD2 matching over 8 bases. This CDR3 is 20 amino acids long. V lost 1 base, J lost 0 bases, and 14 bases stayed unmatched. Germline CDR1 and CDR2: LGHNA and YSLEER. CDR3 sequence (DNA): TGCGCCAGCAGCCAAGTCTCGGTAGCGGGACGAACTTTAGCCAAAAACATTCAGTACTTC. Translating it yields CASSQVSVAGRTLAKNIQYF.

The gene calls are TRBV7-2 and TRBJ2-5, with 7 bases that match TRBD2. Germline trimming cut 6 bases from V and 4 bases from J; bases unmatched to any gene: 11. Germline-derived CDR1 and CDR2 are SGHTA and FQGNSA. The CDR3 spans 15 residues. The CDR3 spells CASSLQRGRGETQYF. DNA of the CDR3: TGTGCCAGCAGTTTGCAACGGGGGAGGGGAGAGACCCAGTACTTC.

This chain uses TRBV28 with TRBJ2-3, with D maybe TRBD1 (6 bases). The germline V gene encodes CDR1 MDHEN and CDR2 SYDVKM. The V end lost 5 bases, the J end lost 2 bases, and 11 bases lay between the germline ends. This CDR3 region has 14 residues. In nucleotides, the CDR3 is TGTGCCAGCAGTACAGGGACACTCACAGATACGCAGTATTTT. It specifies CASSTGTLTDTQYF.

The V and J genes are TRBV6-1 and TRBJ2-7, with D perhaps TRBD1 (6 bases). V was pared by 6 bases and J by 3 bases, with 18 bases between. The CDR3 loop spans 15 amino acids. In germline, CDR1 is MNHNS, CDR2 SASEGT. CDR3 nucleotides: TGTGCCAGCAGGGGGACAACCCGGCCCTACTACGAGCAGTACTTC. Residues: CASRGTTRPYYEQYF.

This clone was counted between two and nine times. This chain uses TRBV6-6 with TRBJ1-2, with TRBD1 as a possible D gene (5 bases). The CDR3 has 13 residues. Trimming cost V 5 bases and J 4 bases, with 11 bases left between them. CDR1 is MNHNY and CDR2 is SVGAGI in the germline V gene (reference sequence). The CDR3 loop reads CASSGDSAYGYTF. CDR3 sequence (DNA): TGTGCCAGCAGTGGAGACAGCGCCTATGGCTACACCTTC.

The CDR3 DNA follows: TGTGCCAGCAGCCGTCAAGAGACCCAGTACTTC. It yields the protein CASSRQETQYF. The gene calls are TRBV11-2 and TRBJ2-5; D gene uncertain. Germline V CDR1 and CDR2: SGHAT, FQNNGV. The V end lost 5 bases, the J end lost 2 bases, and 3 bases lay between the germline ends. The CDR3 has 11 residues.

This clone was recorded once. The chain links TRBV7-2 to TRBJ1-2; D not resolved. This CDR3 has 13 residues. Trimming stripped 5 bases from V and 4 bases from J, with 11 bases between. The germline gives CDR1 SGHTA, CDR2 FQGNSA. The CDR3 DNA reads TGTGCCAGCAGCGGCCCGGGAGGCTATGGCTACACCTTC. This codes for CASSGPGGYGYTF.

In its sample, this clone was seen a few times. The J gene is TRBJ2-5, the V gene TRBV20-1; D might be TRBD2 (6 bases). Per the germline V gene, CDR1 is DFQATT and CDR2 is SNEGSKA (reference sequence). The CDR3 runs 11 residues. The DNA for the CDR3 is TGCAGCCCAGGGAGGCAAGAGACCCAGTACTTC. Translated: CSPGRQETQYF.

This clone was counted between two and nine times. The rearrangement links TRBV27 to TRBJ1-5; possibly TRBD1 for D (6 bases). Trimming took 4 bases from V and 3 from J, leaving 25 bases between them. Germline V CDR1 and CDR2: MNHEY, SMNVEV (reference sequence). This CDR3 comprises 19 residues. CDR3: CASSSRAGVLFQFNQPQHF. The CDR3, as DNA: TGTGCCAGCAGTTCCAGGGCAGGGGTTTTATTTCAATTCAATCAGCCCCAGCATTTT.

This clone was counted between two and nine times. This rearrangement joins TRBV18 to TRBJ2-7; a weak D match, TRBD1 (5 bases). Trimming removed 5 bases from V and 5 bases from J, with 16 bases in between. Germline lookup yields CDR1 KGHSH and CDR2 LQKENI. The CDR3 consists of 14 residues. The CDR3 spells CASSSLGQGNEQYF. The CDR3 DNA reads as TGTGCCAGCTCAAGTCTCGGGCAGGGAAACGAGCAGTACTTC. Looking up the rest from reference TRBV18 and TRBJ2-7 gives the full variable domain: NAGVMQNPRHLVRRRGQEARLRCSPMKGHSHVYWYRQLPEEGLKFMVYLQKENIIDESGMPKERFSAEFPKEGPSILRIQQVVRGDSAAYFCASSSLGQGNEQYFGPGTRLTVT.

This rearrangement joins TRBV7-2 to TRBJ2-5; possible D gene TRBD1, 6 bases. V was shortened by 5 bases and J by 10 bases, with 17 bases between the two germline ends. The germline gives CDR1 SGHTA, CDR2 FQGNSA. The CDR3 covers 13 residues. The chain's CDR3 is CASSPRGWGHQYF. The CDR3 nucleotides are TGTGCCAGCAGCCCGCGAGGCTGGGGACACCAGTACTTC.

The V gene is TRBV27, the J gene TRBJ1-5; 7 bases align to TRBD1. Germline CDR1 is MNHEY and CDR2 is SMNVEV (reference sequence). This CDR3 spans 15 amino acids. The ends lost 6 bases at V and 5 bases at J; junction bases unmatched: 10. CDR3 region: CASRPDREVYQPQHF. The CDR3 nucleotides read TGTGCCAGCAGACCCGACAGGGAAGTGTATCAGCCCCAGCATTTT.